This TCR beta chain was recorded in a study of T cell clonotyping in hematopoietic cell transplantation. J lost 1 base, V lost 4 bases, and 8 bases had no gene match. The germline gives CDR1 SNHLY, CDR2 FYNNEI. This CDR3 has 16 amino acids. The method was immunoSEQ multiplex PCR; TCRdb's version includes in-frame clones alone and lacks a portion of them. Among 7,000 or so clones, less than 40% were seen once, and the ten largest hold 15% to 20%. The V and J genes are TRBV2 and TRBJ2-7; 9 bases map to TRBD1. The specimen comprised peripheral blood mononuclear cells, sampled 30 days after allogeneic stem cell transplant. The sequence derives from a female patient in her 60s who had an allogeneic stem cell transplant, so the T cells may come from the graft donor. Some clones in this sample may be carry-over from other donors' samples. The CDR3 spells CASSAWTGEVSYEQYF. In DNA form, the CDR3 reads TGTGCCAGCAGTGCGTGGACAGGGGAAGTTTCCTACGAGCAGTACTTC.